This entry concerns a single T cell receptor beta chain. This clone came up a few times. Its antigen has not been determined. Base qualities are not recorded, but no much larger clone differs from it by a single base. In total, just over 650 healthy bone marrow donors made up the cohort. Cohort members were all nominally healthy when sampled, although unrecorded immune exposures were likely present. The donor tested CMV seropositive, placing the donor among the 250 to 350 seropositive members of the cohort. A peripheral blood sample was provided by each donor, and peripheral blood mononuclear cells were used for TCR beta sequencing. Genomic DNA was extracted from the blood cell samples with the Qiagen DNeasy Blood Extraction Kit. From its cysteine to its phenylalanine, the CDR3 spans 17 amino acids. Left in the record is the CDR3 DNA by itself, 51 bases read in frame from the first base. From a lookup of the germline V gene, CDR1 and CDR2 are ENHRY and SYGVKD. Compared with germline, V lacks 2 bases and J lacks 2 bases; bases without a gene match: 7.

The data were taken from a study of cytomegalovirus exposure and HLA in healthy donors (dated by TCRdb to the late 2010s). Broadly, across the study: An earlier analysis of some 620 of the donors reported approximately 260 Gb of sequence data and 95 million to 120 million unique TCR beta sequences obtained from about 179 million T cells. Both class I and class II loci were covered by HLA typing, at four-digit resolution. Along with the roughly 670-subject first cohort, a separate validation cohort of over 90 different subjects was used. The genetic ancestry cluster associated with self-reported Caucasian donors included roughly 84% of the 398 genotyped donors. Donor age, sex, ethnicity and CMV serostatus were collected together with the repertoire data. The study was designed to test whether signatures of past pathogen exposure could be identified by cataloging public T cell receptors. Five DR-DQ haplotypes were treated as single units for association and clustering because of strong linkage in the cohort. Rather than drawing on any new phenotypic data, the later analysis identified candidate immune exposures from TCR beta sequences and the way those sequences occurred across donors. An early release covering roughly 640 HLA-typed donors comprised about 300 gigabases of sequencing data and 85 million or so unique TCR sequences. A later analysis re-analyzed previously published TCR beta repertoires from roughly 690 donors and added high-resolution HLA genotyping to study TCR occurrence patterns. The number of donors typed differed by locus, with roughly 620-630 for A, B, C, DRB1 and DQB1, 522 for DQA1, approximately 580 for DPA1, and under 490 for DPB1. The T cell repertoires of several hundred subjects were profiled by immunosequencing and related to cytomegalovirus serostatus. On average, over 200,000 unique TCR beta nucleotide sequences were sequenced per donor among 350 to 400 genotyped donors of the cohort, with roughly 18% of those sequences being non-productive. High-throughput TCR immunosequencing, statistical association of individual TCRs with disease status, and machine learning were combined to predict cytomegalovirus infection status. Every discovery cohort repertoire had been produced on one sequencing platform. A later genetic analysis took genome-wide SNP genotypes for about 60% of the roughly 670 donors and used that subset as a discovery cohort. In an earlier analysis of 500 to 650 of the donors, high-throughput TCR beta sequencing was used to judge whether each TCR beta V gene segment behaved as functional or pseudogenic. Study-wide conclusions, independent of this receptor: Fewer than 20 rarely observed V segments, including chromosome 9 orphons, were excluded from the earlier analysis of some 590 of the donors because counts were too low. The only immune exposure information available for the cohort was CMV serostatus. In a later analysis, the rate of TCR association differed among HLA loci, with DRB1 alleles having the most associated TCRs and HLA-C alleles having the fewest. Several of the top co-occurrence clusters appeared to be linked to parvovirus B19, influenza, CMV and Epstein-Barr virus, according to a later analysis. Because HLA typing was missing for some donors at each locus, association tests included only the typed subset. The classifier was reported to diagnose cytomegalovirus status with high specificity and sensitivity in both the original and validation cohorts. Linkage disequilibrium might explain the correlated functional status among segregating V segments, but an unknown experimental factor could not be ruled out. Assigning TCR associations to individual alleles was difficult when HLA alleles, especially DR and DQ, strongly co-occurred. In an earlier analysis of some 640 of the donors, most TCR beta V segments were observed in productive rearrangements about 90% or about 30% of the time, broadly matching IMGT annotations. In the study, around 150 TCR beta chains were listed as associated with cytomegalovirus. According to a later genetic analysis, donors in an Asian-associated ancestry cluster had fewer N-insertions in productive TCRs than the roughly 700-donor mean. A cluster of highly shared sequence variants was judged likely to represent a technical artifact of the sequencing pipeline. The presence/absence analyses assumed that sequencing depth was roughly uniform across donors, and that assumption may not be true. Specific HLA alleles were associated with 15,000 to 20,000 TCR beta sequences at a false discovery rate of 0.05 in a later analysis. The authors suggested that the approach could potentially be extended to other disease states and immunological phenotypes. Only TCR beta chains were sequenced in this cohort, and the absence of alpha or paired-chain data limited detectable features. Most TCR sequences were observed very rarely across donors, whereas some public TCRs were present in many individuals. In vitro tests confirmed that three of the cytomegalovirus-associated TCR beta chains recognize cytomegalovirus antigens. A later analysis found that HLA-associated TCR beta chains were more clonally expanded and had lower generation probabilities than equally common non-associated chains. According to a later analysis, most CMV-associated TCR beta chains appeared to be HLA-restricted, and the HLA associations seemed to be driven largely by CMV exposure. A further reported finding was that TCR beta sequences accurately predicted the HLA-A and HLA-B alleles for most subjects in the first cohort. A later genetic analysis associated a missense DCLRE1C variant with V-gene and J-gene trimming of TCR beta chains, and an independent cohort replicated the association. Because the 87-base-pair reads could not distinguish some IMGT-functional V segments, including TRBV6-2 and TRBV6-3, those segments were excluded.

Library construction relied on the immunoSEQ multiplex PCR assay. For the multiplex PCR, a mixture combining 60 forward primers for TCR Vbeta segments and 13 reverse primers for TCR Jbeta segments was used. Amplification of the CDR3 region of rearranged TCR beta genes was performed with a multiplex PCR assay on genomic DNA. Amplified TCR beta libraries were sequenced as 87-base-pair reads on the Illumina HiSeq System. In the authors' own workflow: In a later analysis, roughly 80 million unique TCR beta chains were counted across the 500 to 850 repertoires, and roughly 11 million of these chains were shared by at least two donors. Raw reads were error-corrected and collapsed into unique sequences by a nearest-neighbor algorithm in which closely related sequences were merged to remove PCR and sequencing errors. V, D and J gene segments were assigned by aligning CDR3 sequences to IMGT reference sequences. For a sequence to be retained, at least a six-nucleotide match to both a V gene segment and a J gene segment was required. A rearrangement counted as productive if the CDR3 had no stop codons and remained in frame with V and J, and every other rearrangement counted as non-productive. Following IMGT convention, CDR3 was defined as the stretch from the second conserved V-encoded cysteine up to the conserved J-encoded phenylalanine. Sequences without an unambiguous match to a single V gene segment were excluded from the earlier analysis of approximately 600 of the donors. In an earlier analysis of 587 of the donors, V segments were called functional above 56.7% productive rearrangements and were called segregating when the between-donor standard deviation exceeded 5%. A statistical classification framework was developed to diagnose cytomegalovirus status using the catalog of TCR beta chain sequences. A later analysis assigned V and J genes by comparing TCR nucleotide sequences with IMGT/GENE-DB human TR gene sequences. A later analysis assigned CDR3 sequences and most-parsimonious VDJ recombination scenarios with the TCRdist pipeline. In a later analysis, each TCR beta chain was defined by its CDR3 amino acid sequence together with its V-gene family, and reads lacking a unique V-gene family were excluded. To address suspected cross-contamination and a sequencing artifact, a later analysis removed around 600 highly shared, low-generation-probability nucleotide sequences. A later analysis calculated a clonal expansion index for each public chain from normalized within-repertoire ranks of inferred template counts. A later analysis computed generation probabilities with a VDJ recombination model fitted to out-of-frame rearrangements, and checked the results against IGoR. A later analysis scored TCR-TCR, TCR-HLA and TCR-CMV co-occurrence with hypergeometric tests, applying a repertoire-size bias correction to TCR pairs. False discovery rates were estimated in a later analysis by permuting HLA or CMV assignments 20 times. A later analysis grouped co-occurring TCRs with DBSCAN, adding TCRdist sequence similarity when clustering within HLA-allele-positive subsets. Repertoires with fewer than 30,000 or more than 120,000 public chains, plus five repertoires with anomalous nucleotide sharing, were excluded from co-occurrence clustering. Drawn from immuneACCESS, this table holds only the in-frame rearrangements with V and J called that TCRdb kept. Clones are partly lost; checked studies trace under half to an unresolved V gene and leave the rest unexplained. From that table come the V and J calls and clone size; the DNA was used to work out D and trimming. This sample comprises approximately 100,000 clones, under 80% of them detected only once. The biggest ten clones account for 10% of the sample.

The V gene is TRBV10-3 and the J gene is TRBJ2-7, and TRBD2 matches 12 of the central bases. The sequenced sample consisted of PBMCs. This TCR derives from a woman aged 18-29 years in good health and CMV-seropositive. The DNA sequence is TGTGCCATCAGTGAGCTAGCGGGGGGGGGTTCCGCCTACGAGCAGTACTTC. The resulting protein is CAISELAGGGSAYEQYF.